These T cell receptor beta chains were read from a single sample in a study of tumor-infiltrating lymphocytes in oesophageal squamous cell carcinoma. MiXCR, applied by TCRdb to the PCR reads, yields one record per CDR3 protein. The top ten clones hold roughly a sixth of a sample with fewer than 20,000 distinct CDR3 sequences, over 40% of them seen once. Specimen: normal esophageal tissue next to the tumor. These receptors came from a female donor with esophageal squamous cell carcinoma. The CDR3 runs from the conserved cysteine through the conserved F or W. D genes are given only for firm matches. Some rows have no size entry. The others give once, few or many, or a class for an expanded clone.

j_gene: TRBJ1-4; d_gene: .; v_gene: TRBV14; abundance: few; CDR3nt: TGTGCCAGCAGCCGGGGTTTGGACGAAAAACTGTTTTTT; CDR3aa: CASSRGLDEKLFF
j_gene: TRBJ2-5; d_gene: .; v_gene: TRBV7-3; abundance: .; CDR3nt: TGTGCCAGCAGCCTCGGACCTTTACAAGAGACCCAGTACTTC; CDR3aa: CASSLGPLQETQYF
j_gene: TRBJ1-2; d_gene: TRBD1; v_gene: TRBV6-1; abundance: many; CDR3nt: TGTGCCAGCAGAACCGGACAGGGGGTTCCCTATGGCTACACCTTC; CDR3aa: CASRTGQGVPYGYTF
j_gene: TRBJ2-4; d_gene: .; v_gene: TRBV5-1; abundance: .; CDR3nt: TGCGCCAGCAGCAACCGAGGAAGCTGGGACATTCAGTACTTC; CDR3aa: CASSNRGSWDIQYF
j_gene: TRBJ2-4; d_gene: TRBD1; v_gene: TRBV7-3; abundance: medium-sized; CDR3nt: TGTGCCAGCAGCACCGGTCCGGGACAGAAAAACATTCAGTACTTC; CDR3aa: CASSTGPGQKNIQYF
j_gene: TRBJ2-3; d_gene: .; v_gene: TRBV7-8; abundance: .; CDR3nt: TGTGCCAGCAGCTTTTCGGGGTTGGATACGCAGTATTTT; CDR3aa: CASSFSGLDTQYF
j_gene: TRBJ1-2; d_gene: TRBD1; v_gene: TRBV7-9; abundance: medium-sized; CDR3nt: TGTGCCAGCATCTATACAGGGGACTATGGCTACACCTTC; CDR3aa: CASIYTGDYGYTF
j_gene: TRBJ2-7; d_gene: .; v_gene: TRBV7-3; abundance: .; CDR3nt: TGTGCCAGCAGCTCAACTCACAATGAGCAGTACTTC; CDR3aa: CASSSTHNEQYF
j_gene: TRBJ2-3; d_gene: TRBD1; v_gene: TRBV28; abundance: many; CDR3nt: TGTGCCAGCAAACTCAGGACCTCAGGGGGAGATACGCAGTATTTT; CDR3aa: CASKLRTSGGDTQYF
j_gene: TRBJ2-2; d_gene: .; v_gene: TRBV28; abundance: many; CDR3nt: TGTGCCAGCAGTATAACCGGGGAGCTGTTTTTT; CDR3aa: CASSITGELFF
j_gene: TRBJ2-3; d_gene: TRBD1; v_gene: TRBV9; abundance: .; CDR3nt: TGTGCCAGCAGCGTCCTCGGGACAGGGGGATCAGATACGCAGTATTTT; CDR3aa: CASSVLGTGGSDTQYF
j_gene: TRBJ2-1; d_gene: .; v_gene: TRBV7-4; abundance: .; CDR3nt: TGTGCCAGCAGCTTAGTTCTCGGCTCCTACAATGAGCAGTTCTTC; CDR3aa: CASSLVLGSYNEQFF
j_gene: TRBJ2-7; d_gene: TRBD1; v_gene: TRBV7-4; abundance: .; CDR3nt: TGTGCCAGCAGTATACCGGGACAGGGAGTCCACGAGCAGTACTTC; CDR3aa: CASSIPGQGVHEQYF
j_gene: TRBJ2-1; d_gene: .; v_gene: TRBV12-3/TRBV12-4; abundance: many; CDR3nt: TGTGCCAGCATTAACAGGGGAGGGGATGAGCAGTTCTTC; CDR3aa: CASINRGGDEQFF
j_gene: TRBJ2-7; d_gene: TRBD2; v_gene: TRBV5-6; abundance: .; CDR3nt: TGTGCCAGCAGCTTATCAGCGGGGGGGCCCTACGAGCAGTACTTC; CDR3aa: CASSLSAGGPYEQYF
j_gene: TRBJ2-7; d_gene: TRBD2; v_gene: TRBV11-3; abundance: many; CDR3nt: TGTGCCAGCAGCCATAGCGGGCCTAGCTCCTACAATGAGCAGTACTTC; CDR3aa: CASSHSGPSSYNEQYF
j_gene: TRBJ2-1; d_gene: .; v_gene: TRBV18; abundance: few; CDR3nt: TGTGCCAGCTCACCGGGGCAGGGCCATGAGCAGTTCTTC; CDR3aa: CASSPGQGHEQFF
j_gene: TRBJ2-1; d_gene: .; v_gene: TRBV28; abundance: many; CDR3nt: TGTGCCAGCAGTTTACCCCTACGGCGAACCCAGGAGCAGTTCTTC; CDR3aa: CASSLPLRRTQEQFF
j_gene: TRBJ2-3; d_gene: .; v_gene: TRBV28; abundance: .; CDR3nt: TGTGCCAGCAGTCCCCCGGTGCTTGGCGGGGAGCTGTATTTT; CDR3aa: CASSPPVLGGELYF
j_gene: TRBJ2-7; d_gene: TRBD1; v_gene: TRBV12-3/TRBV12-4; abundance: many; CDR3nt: TGTGCCAGCAGTTTAGCCTCCGGGACAGCCACCTACGAGCAGTACTTC; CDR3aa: CASSLASGTATYEQYF
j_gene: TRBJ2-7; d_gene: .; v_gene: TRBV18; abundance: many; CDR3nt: TGTGCCAGCTCACCCCTCGCTGGGGAGCAGTACTTC; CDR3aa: CASSPLAGEQYF
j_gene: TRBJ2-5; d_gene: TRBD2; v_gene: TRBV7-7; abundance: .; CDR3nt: TGTGCTAGCAGCTCCGGACTAGTAGAGACCCAGTACTTC; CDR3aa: CASSSGLVETQYF
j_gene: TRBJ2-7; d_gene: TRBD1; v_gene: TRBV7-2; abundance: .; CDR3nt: TGTGCCAGCAGCTTGAAGGGGGCCAACTCCTACGAGCAGTACTTC; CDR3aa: CASSLKGANSYEQYF
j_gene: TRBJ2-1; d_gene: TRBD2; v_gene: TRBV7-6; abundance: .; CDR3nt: TGTGCCAGCAGCCTGGGGGCTAGCGGGAGAGTCCGTGCTAAACAAAATGAGCAGTTCTTC; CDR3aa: CASSLGASGRVRAKQNEQFF
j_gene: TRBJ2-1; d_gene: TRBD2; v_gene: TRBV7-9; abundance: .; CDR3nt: TGTGCCAGCAGCCAGATCGGCGGGGGGTTCTACAATGAGCAGTTCTTC; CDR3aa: CASSQIGGGFYNEQFF
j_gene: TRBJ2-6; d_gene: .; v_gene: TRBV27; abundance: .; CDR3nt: TGTGCCAGCAGTCTAACACCTGGGGCCAACGTCCTGACTTTC; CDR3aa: CASSLTPGANVLTF
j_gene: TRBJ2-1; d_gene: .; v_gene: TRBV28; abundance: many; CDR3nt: TGTGCCAGCACCTTTTTGGGGAGAGGCTCCTACAATGAGCAGTTCTTC; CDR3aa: CASTFLGRGSYNEQFF
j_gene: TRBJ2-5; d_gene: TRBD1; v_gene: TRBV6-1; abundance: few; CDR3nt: TGTGCCAGCAGCAAATTTCGACAGGGGGCCGGGGCGGAGACCCAGTACTTC; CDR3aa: CASSKFRQGAGAETQYF
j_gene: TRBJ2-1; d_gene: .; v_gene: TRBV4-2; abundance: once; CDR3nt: TGTGCCAGCAGCCACGCCCCGTTGGGACTCAGCTCCTACAATGAGCAGTTCTTC; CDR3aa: CASSHAPLGLSSYNEQFF
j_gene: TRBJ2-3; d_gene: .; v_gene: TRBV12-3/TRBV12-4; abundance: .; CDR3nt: TGTGCCAGCAGTTACCAGCGGAGCACAGATACGCAGTATTTT; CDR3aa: CASSYQRSTDTQYF
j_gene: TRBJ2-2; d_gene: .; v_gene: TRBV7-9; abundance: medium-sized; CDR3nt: TGTGCCAGCAGCCCTGTGCGGTCCGCAGCGAACACCGGGGAGCTGTTTTTT; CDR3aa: CASSPVRSAANTGELFF
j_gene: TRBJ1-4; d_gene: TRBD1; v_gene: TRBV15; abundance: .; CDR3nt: TGTGCCACCAGCGTAGGTGGGGACAGTGGGAATGAAAAACTGTTTTTT; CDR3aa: CATSVGGDSGNEKLFF
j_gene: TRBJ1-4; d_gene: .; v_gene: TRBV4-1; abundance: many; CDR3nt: TGCGCCAGCAGCCCCGACTCTACCAGGGTTGAAAAACTGTTTTTT; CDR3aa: CASSPDSTRVEKLFF
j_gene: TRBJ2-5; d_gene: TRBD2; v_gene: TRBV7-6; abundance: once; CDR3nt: TGTGCTAGCAGCCCCGGGGTAGCGGGCTCTCAAGAGACCCAGTACTTC; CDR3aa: CASSPGVAGSQETQYF
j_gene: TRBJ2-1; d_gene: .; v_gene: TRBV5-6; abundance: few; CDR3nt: TGTGCCAGCAGCTCCCCGGACGACGGCTACAATGAGCAGTTCTTC; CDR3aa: CASSSPDDGYNEQFF
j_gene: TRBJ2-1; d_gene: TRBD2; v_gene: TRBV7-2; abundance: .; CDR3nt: TGTGCCAGCAGCCCCATCACTAGCGGTAGTTACAATGAGCAGTTCTTC; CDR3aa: CASSPITSGSYNEQFF
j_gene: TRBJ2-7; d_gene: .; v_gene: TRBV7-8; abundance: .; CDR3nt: TGTGCCAGCAGCTTAGTAAGGTCAGCCTACGAGCAGTACTTC; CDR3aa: CASSLVRSAYEQYF
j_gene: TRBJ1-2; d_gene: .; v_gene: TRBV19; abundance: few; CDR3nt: TGTGCCAGTAGTCTGATCACAGAAAGAAACTATGGCTACACCTTC; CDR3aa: CASSLITERNYGYTF
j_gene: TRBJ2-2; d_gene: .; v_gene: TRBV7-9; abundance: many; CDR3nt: TGTGCCAGCAGCTTAAATGGGGTAGACACCGGGGAGCTGTTTTTT; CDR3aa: CASSLNGVDTGELFF
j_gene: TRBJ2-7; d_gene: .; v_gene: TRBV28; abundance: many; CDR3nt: TGTGCCAGCAGCTTACTGGGGTACGAGCAGTACTTC; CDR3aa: CASSLLGYEQYF
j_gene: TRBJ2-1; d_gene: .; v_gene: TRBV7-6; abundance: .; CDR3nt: TGTGCCAGCAGCTTGGAGAATGAGCAGTTCTTC; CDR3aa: CASSLENEQFF
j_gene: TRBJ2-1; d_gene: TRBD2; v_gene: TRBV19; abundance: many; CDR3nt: TGTGCCAGTAGTAGCTATCCGGGACTAGCGGGAGTCCGGGGCTCCTACAATGAGCAGTTCTTC; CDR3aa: CASSSYPGLAGVRGSYNEQFF
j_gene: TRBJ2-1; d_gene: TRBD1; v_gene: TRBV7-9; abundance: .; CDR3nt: TGTGCCAGCAGCTTCCTCGGGGACAGCTACAATGAGCAGTTCTTC; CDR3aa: CASSFLGDSYNEQFF
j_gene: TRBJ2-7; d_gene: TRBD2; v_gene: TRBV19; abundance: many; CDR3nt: TGTGCCAGTAGTATTCGGACTAGCGGGAGGTACGAGCAGTACTTC; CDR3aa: CASSIRTSGRYEQYF
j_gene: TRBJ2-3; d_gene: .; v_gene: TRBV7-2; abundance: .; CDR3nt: TGTGCCAGCAGCTTATTTGGGGGCGGGAGCAAAGATACGCAGTATTTT; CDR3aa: CASSLFGGGSKDTQYF
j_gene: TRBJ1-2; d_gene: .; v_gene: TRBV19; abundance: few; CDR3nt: TGTGCCAGTAGTATGCCCGGACAAACTAACTATGGCTACACCTTC; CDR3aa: CASSMPGQTNYGYTF
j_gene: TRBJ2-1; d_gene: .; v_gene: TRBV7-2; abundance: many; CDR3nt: TGTGCCAGCGGACCGAGAAGCGGGTTCTTC; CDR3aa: CASGPRSGFF
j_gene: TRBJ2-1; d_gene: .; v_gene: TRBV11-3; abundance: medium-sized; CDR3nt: TGTGCCAGCAGCTTAGGTTCTGGGAGCTACAATGAGCAGTTCTTC; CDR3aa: CASSLGSGSYNEQFF
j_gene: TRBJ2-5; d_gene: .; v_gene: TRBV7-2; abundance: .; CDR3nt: TGTGCCAGCAGCCCCGGACAGACTAATTCACCCCTCCACTTC; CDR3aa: CASSPGQTNSPLHF